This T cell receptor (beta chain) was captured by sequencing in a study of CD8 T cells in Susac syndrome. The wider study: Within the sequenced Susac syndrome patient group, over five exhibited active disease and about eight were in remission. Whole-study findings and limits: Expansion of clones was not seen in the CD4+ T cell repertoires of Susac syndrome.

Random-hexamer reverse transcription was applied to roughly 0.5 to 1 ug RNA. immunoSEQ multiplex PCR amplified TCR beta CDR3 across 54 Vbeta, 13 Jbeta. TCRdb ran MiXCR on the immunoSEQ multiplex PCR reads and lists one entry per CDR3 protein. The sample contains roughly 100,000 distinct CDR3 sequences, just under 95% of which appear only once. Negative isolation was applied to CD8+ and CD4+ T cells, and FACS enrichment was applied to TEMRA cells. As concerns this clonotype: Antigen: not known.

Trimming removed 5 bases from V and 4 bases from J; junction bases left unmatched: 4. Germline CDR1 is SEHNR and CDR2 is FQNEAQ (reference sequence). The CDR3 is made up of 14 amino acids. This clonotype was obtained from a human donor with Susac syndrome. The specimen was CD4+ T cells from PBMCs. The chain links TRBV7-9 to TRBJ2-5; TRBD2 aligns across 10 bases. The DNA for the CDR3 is TGTGCCAGCAGCCTCGTAGCGGGGGGAGAGACCCAGTACTTC. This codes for CASSLVAGGETQYF.